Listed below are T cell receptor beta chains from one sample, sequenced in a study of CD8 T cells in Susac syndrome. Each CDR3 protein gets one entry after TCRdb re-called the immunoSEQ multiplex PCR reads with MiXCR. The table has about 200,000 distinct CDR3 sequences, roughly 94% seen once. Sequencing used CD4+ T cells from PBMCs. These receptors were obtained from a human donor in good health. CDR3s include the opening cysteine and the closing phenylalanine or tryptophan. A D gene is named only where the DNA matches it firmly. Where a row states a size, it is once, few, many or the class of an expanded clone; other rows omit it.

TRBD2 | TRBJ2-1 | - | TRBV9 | TGTGCCAGCAGCGCGGCAAGCGGGGGGGCTTTCAATGAGCAGTTCTTC | CASSAASGGAFNEQFF
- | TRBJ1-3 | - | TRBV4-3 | TGCGCCAGCAGCCAAGTGGAGGGTGGAAACACCATATATTTT | CASSQVEGGNTIYF
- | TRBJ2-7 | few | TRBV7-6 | TGTGCCAGCAGCTTGGGGGACACCTACGAGCAGTACTTC | CASSLGDTYEQYF
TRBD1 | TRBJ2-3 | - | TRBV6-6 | TGTGCCAGCAGCGGACAGGGTCGCACAGATACGCAGTATTTT | CASSGQGRTDTQYF
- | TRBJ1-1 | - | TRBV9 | TGTGCCAGCAGCGTTAGCTGGACGCCTGAGAACACTGAAGCTTTCTTT | CASSVSWTPENTEAFF
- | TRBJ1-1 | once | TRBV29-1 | TGCAGCGTTGCCTGGGGAGCAGAGAACACTGAAGCTTTCTTT | CSVAWGAENTEAFF
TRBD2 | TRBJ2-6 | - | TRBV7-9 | TGTGCCAGCAGCCCTAGCGGAGGAGGGGCCAACGTCCTGACTTTC | CASSPSGGGANVLTF
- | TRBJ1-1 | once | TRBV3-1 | TGTGCCAGCAGCCAGGAGGGGATGGGGAAAGGGGCTTTCTTT | CASSQEGMGKGAFF
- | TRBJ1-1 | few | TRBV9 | TGTGCCAGCAGCGTTGCCATGAACACTGAAGCTTTCTTT | CASSVAMNTEAFF
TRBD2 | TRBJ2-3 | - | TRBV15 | TGTGCCACCAGCAGAGGACTAGCGGTCACAGATACGCAGTATTTT | CATSRGLAVTDTQYF
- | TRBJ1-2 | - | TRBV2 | TGTGCCAGCAGTGCGGTGAGGGAGGCTAACTATGGCTACACCTTC | CASSAVREANYGYTF
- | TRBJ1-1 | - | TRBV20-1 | TGCAGTGCTGCACTGCCCGCCGGGGGCACTGAAGCTTTCTTT | CSAALPAGGTEAFF
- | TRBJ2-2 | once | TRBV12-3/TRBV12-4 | TGTGCCAGCAGCCAGGAGGTTGCTTCTCTCACCGGGGAGCTGTTTTTT | CASSQEVASLTGELFF
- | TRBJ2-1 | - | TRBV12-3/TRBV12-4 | TGTGCCATTCGGGACGCGCGGTATGGCAATGAGCAGTTCTTC | CAIRDARYGNEQFF
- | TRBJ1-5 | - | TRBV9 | TGTGCCAGCAGCCCCAGGAGGGGGGGGGAGCCCCAGCATTTT | CASSPRRGGEPQHF
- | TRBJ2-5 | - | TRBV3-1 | TGTGCCAGCAGCCAACTTGCGCGAGAGACCCAGTACTTC | CASSQLARETQYF
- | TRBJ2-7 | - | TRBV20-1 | TGCAGTGCCCGACTCGGGAGCTCCTACGAGCAGTACTTC | CSARLGSSYEQYF